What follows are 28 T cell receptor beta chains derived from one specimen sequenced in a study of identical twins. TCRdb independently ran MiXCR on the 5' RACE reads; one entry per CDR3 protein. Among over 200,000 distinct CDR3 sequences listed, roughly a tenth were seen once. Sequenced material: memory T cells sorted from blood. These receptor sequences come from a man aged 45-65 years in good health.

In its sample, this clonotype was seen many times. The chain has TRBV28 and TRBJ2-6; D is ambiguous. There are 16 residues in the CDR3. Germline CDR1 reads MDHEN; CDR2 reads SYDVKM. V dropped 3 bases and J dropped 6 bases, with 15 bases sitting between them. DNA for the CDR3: TGTGCCAGCAGTTTTATCAATTTCAAGGCGGCCAACGTCCTGACTTTC. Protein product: CASSFINFKAANVLTF. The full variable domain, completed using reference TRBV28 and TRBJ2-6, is DVKVTQSSRYLVKRTGEKVFLECVQDMDHENMFWYRQDPGLGLRLIYFSYDVKMKEKGDIPEGYSVSREKKERFSLILESASTNQTSMYLCASSFINFKAANVLTFGAGSRLTVL.

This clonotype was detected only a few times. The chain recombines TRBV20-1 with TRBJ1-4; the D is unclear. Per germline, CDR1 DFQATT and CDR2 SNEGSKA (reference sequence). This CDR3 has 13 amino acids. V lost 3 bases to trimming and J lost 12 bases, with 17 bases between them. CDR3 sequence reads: CSASRTAHDQLFF. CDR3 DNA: TGCAGTGCTAGCCGGACTGCCCATGACCAACTGTTTTTT.

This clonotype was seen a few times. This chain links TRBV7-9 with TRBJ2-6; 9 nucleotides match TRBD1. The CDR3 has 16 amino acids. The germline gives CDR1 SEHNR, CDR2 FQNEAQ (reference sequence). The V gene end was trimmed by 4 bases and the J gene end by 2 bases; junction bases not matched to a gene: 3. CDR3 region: CASSYTGGTGANVLTF. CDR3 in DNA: TGTGCCAGCAGCTATACAGGGGGCACTGGGGCCAACGTCCTGACTTTC.

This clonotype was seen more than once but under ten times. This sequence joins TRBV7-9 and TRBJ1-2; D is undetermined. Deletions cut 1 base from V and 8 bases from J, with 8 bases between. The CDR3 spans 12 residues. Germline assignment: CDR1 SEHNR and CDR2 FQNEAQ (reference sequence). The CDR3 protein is CASSLDGSGYTF. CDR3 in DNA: TGTGCCAGCAGCTTAGACGGGTCAGGCTACACCTTC.

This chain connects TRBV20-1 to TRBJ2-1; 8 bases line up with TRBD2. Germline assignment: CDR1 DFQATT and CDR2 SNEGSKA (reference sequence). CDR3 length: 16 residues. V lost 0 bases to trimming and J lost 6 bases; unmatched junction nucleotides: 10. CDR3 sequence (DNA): TGCAGTGCTAGAGATTTAAAGCGGGAGCTAAGCAATGAGCAGTTCTTC. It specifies CSARDLKRELSNEQFF.

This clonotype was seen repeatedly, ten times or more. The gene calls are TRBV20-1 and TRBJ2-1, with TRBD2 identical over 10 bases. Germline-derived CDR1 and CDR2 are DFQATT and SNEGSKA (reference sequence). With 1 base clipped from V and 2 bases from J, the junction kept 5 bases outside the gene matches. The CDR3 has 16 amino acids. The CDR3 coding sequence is TGCAGTGCTAGAGGTAGCGGGAGGATCCCCTACAATGAGCAGTTCTTC. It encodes CSARGSGRIPYNEQFF.

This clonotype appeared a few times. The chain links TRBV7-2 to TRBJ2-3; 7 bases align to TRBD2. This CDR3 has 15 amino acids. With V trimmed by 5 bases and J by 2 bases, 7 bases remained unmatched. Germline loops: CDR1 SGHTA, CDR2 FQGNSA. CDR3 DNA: TGTGCCAGCAGCCGAGCGGGACCTCCCACAGATACGCAGTATTTT. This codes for CASSRAGPPTDTQYF. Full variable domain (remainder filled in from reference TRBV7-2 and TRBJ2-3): GAGVSQSPSNKVTEKGKDVELRCDPISGHTALYWYRQSLGQGLEFLIYFQGNSAPDKSGLPSDRFSAERTGGSVSTLTIQRTQQEDSAVYLCASSRAGPPTDTQYFGPGTRLTVL.

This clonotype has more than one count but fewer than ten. This CDR3 is CAISEFHTGQGGTEAFF. The CDR3 nucleotides read TGTGCCATCAGTGAGTTTCACACAGGGCAGGGGGGGACTGAAGCTTTCTTT. The chain employs TRBV10-3 and TRBJ1-1, with 7 bases aligning to TRBD1. V was pared by 1 base and J by 5 bases, with 13 bases of the junction left unmatched. The CDR3 sequence is 17 residues long. Looked up from germline, CDR1 is ENHRY and CDR2 is SYGVKD.

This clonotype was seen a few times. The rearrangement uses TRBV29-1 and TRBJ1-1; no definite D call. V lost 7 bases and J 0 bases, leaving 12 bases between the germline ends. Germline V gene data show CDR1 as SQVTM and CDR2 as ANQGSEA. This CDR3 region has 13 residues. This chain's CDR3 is CSAGTQMNTEAFF. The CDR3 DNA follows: TGCAGCGCCGGAACACAAATGAACACTGAAGCTTTCTTT.

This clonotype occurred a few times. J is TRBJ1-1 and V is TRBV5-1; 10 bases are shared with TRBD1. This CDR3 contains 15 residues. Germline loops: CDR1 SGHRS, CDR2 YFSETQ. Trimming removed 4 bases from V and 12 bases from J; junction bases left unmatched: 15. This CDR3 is CASSMGGTGEFESFF. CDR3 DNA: TGCGCCAGCAGCATGGGGGGGACAGGGGAGTTTGAGTCTTTCTTT.

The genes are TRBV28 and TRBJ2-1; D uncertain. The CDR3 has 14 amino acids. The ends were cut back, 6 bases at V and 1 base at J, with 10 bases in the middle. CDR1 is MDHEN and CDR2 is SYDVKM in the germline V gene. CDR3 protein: CASRVRSSYNEQFF. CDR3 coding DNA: TGTGCCAGCAGGGTGAGGAGTTCCTACAATGAGCAGTTCTTC.

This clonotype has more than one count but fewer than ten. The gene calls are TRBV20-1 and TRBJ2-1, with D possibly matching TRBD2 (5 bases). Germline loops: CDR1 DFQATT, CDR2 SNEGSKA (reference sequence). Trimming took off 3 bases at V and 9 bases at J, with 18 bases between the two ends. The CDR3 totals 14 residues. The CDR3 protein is CSASRSGRWFEQFF. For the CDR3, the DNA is TGCAGTGCTAGTCGCAGCGGTCGTTGGTTTGAGCAGTTCTTC.

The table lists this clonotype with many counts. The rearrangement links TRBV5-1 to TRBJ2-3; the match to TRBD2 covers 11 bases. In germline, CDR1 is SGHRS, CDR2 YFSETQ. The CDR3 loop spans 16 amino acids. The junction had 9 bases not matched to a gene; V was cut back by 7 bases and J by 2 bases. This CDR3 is CASGSIAGGNTDTQYF. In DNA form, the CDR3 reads TGCGCCAGCGGTTCGATAGCGGGGGGGAACACAGATACGCAGTATTTT.

In nucleotides, the CDR3 is TGCAGTGCCAAGACTAGCGGGATCCCCTCCTACAATGAGCAGTTCTTC. Its protein product is CSAKTSGIPSYNEQFF. This chain uses TRBV20-1 with TRBJ2-1, with 11 bases lining up with TRBD2. The trim removed 6 bases at V and 0 bases at J, leaving 7 bases unmatched. CDR3 length: 16 amino acids. Germline CDR1 DFQATT, CDR2 SNEGSKA (reference sequence).

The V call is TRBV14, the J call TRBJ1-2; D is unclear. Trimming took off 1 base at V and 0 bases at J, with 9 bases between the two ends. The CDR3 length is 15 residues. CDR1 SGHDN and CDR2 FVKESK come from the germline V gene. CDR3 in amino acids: CASSQAPEPNYGYTF. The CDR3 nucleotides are TGTGCCAGCAGCCAAGCCCCAGAACCTAACTATGGCTACACCTTC.

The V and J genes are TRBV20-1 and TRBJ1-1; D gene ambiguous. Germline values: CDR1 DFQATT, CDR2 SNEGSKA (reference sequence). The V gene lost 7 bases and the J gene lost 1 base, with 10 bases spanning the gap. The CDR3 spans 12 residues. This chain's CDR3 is CSDRGGNTEAFF. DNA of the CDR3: TGCAGTGACCGCGGAGGGAACACTGAAGCTTTCTTT.

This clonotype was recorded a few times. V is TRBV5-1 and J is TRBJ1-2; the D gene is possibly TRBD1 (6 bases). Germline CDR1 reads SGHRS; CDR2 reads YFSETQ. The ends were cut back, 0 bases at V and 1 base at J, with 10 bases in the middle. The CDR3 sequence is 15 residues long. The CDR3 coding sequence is TGCGCCAGCAGCTTGGGAGGGGACAATAACTATGGCTACACCTTC. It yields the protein CASSLGGDNNYGYTF.

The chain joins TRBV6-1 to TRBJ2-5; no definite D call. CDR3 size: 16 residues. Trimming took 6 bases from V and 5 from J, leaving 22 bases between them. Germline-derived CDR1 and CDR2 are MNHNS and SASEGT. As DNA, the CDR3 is TGTGCCAGCAGACATCTATACAGCGAATGGACGGAGACCCAGTACTTC. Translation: CASRHLYSEWTETQYF.

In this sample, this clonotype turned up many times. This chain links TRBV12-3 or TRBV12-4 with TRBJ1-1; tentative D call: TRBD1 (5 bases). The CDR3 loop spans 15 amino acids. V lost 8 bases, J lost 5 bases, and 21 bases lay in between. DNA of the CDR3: TGTGCCAGCCACTTTCCCCGGGGGACGGGGACTGAAGCTTTCTTT. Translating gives CASHFPRGTGTEAFF.

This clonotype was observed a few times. Written as DNA, the CDR3 is TGCAGTGCTAGGTCAGGACAGGACTATGGCTACACCTTC. As protein: CSARSGQDYGYTF. This chain uses TRBV20-1 with TRBJ1-2; 7 bases line up with TRBD1. Per the germline V gene, CDR1 is DFQATT and CDR2 is SNEGSKA (reference sequence). This CDR3 has 13 residues. The V gene end was trimmed by 3 bases and the J gene end by 3 bases; junction bases not matched to a gene: 4.

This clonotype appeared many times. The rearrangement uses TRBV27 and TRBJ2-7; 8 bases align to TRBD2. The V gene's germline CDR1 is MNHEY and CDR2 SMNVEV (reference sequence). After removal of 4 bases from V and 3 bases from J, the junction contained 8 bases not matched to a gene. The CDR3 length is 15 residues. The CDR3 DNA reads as TGTGCCAGCAGTTCAGTCGGGACTAGACGCTACGAGCAGTACTTC. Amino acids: CASSSVGTRRYEQYF.

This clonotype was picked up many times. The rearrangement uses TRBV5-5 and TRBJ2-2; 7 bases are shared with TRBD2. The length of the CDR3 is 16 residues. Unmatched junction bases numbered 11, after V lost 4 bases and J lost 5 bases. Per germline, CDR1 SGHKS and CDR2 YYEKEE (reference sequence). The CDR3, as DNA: TGTGCCAGCAGCCCCCGACAAGCGGGAAGTACCGGGGAGCTGTTTTTT. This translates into CASSPRQAGSTGELFF. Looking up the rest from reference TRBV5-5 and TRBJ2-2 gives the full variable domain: DAGVTQSPTHLIKTRGQQVTLRCSPISGHKSVSWYQQVLGQGPQFIFQYYEKEERGRGNFPDRFSARQFPNYSSELNVNALLLGDSALYLCASSPRQAGSTGELFFGEGSRLTVL.

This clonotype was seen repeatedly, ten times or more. CDR3 sequence reads: CASSQVWQGATEAFF. For the CDR3, the DNA is TGTGCCAGCAGCCAAGTATGGCAGGGGGCAACTGAAGCTTTCTTT. The chain has TRBV4-2 and TRBJ1-1; TRBD1 matches 8 bases. Losses at the gene ends were 1 base for V and 5 bases for J; bases not matched to a gene: 6. Germline V gives CDR1 LGHNA, CDR2 YNFKEQ. The CDR3 spans 15 residues.

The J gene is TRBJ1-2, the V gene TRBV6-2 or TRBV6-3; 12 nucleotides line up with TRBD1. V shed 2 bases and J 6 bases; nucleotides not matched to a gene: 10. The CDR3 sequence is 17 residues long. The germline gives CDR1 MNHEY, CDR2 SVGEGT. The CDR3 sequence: CASSYAGQGADHDGYTF. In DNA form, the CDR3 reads TGTGCCAGCAGTTACGCGGGACAGGGGGCGGACCATGATGGCTACACCTTC.

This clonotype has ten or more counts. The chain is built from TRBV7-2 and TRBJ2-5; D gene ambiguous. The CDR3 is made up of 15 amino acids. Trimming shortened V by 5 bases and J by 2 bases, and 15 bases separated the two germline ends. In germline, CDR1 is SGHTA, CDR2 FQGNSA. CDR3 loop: CASSRAYGYQETQYF. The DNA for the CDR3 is TGTGCCAGCAGCCGGGCCTACGGATATCAAGAGACCCAGTACTTC.

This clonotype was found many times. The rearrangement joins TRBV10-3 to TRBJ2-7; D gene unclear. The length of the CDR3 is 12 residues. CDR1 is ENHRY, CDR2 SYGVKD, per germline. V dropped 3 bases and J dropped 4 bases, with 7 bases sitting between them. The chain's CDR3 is CAISDPGYEQYF. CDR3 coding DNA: TGTGCCATCAGTGATCCAGGTTACGAGCAGTACTTC.

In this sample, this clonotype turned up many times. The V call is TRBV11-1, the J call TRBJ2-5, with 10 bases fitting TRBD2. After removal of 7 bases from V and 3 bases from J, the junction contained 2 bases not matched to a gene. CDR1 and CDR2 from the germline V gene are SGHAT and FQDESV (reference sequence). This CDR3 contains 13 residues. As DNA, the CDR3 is TGTGCCAGCACTAGCGGGAGTGAAGAGACCCAGTACTTC. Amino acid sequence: CASTSGSEETQYF. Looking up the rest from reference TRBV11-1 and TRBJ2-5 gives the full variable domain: EAEVAQSPRYKITEKSQAVAFWCDPISGHATLYWYRQILGQGPELLVQFQDESVVDDSQLPKDRFSAERLKGVDSTLKIQPAELGDSAMYLCASTSGSEETQYFGPGTRLLVL.

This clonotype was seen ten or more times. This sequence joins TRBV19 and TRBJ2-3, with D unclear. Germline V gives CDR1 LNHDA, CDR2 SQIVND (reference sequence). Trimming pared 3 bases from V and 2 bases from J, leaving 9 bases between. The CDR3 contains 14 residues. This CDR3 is CASSMRTVTDTQYF. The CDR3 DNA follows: TGTGCCAGTAGTATGAGGACGGTCACAGATACGCAGTATTTT.